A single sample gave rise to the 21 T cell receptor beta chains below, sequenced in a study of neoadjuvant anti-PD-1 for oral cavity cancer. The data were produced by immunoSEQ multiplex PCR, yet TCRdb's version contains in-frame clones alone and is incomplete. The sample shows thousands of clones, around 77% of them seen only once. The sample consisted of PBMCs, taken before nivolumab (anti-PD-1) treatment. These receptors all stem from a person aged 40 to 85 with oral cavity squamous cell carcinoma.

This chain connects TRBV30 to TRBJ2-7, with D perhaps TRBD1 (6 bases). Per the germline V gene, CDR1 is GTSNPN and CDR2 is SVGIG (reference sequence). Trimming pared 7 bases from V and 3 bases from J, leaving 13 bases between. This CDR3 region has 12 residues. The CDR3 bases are TGTGCCTTTTCCCGGGACAACTACGAGCAGTACTTC. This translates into CAFSRDNYEQYF.

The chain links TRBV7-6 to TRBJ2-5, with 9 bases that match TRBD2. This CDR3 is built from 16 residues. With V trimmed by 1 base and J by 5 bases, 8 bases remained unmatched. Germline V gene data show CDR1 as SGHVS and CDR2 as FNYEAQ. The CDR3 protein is CASSLGAGGPLETQYF. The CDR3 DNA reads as TGTGCCAGCAGCTTAGGGGCGGGGGGGCCGCTGGAGACCCAGTACTTC.

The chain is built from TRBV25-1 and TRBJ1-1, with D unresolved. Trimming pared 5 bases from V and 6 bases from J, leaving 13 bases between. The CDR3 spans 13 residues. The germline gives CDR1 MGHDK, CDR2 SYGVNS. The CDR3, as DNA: TGTGCCAGCAGTCTACTCAGGAATGCTGAAGCTTTCTTT. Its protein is CASSLLRNAEAFF.

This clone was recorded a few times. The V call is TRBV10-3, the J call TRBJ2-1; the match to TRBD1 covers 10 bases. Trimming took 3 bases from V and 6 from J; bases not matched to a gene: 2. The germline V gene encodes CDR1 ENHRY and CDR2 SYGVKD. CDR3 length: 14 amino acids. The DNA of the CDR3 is TGTGCCATCAGTGAAAGGACAGGGGGCAATGAGCAGTTCTTC. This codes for CAISERTGGNEQFF.

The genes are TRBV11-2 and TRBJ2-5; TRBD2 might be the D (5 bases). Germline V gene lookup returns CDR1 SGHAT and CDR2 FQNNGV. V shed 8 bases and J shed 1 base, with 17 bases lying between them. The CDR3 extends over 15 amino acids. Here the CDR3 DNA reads TGTGCCAGCGGAGAACTAGTTGGGGTCCAAGAGACCCAGTACTTC. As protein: CASGELVGVQETQYF. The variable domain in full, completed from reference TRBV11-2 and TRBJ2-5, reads EAGVAQSPRYKIIEKRQSVAFWCNPISGHATLYWYQQILGQGPKLLIQFQNNGVVDDSQLPKDRFSAERLKGVDSTLKIQPAKLEDSAVYLCASGELVGVQETQYFGPGTRLLVL.

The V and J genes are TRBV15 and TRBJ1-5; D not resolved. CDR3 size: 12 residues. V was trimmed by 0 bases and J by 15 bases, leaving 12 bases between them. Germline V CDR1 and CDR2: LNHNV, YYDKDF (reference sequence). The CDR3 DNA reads TGTGCCACCAGCAGAGATGGTAGGCTATCGCATTTT. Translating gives CATSRDGRLSHF.

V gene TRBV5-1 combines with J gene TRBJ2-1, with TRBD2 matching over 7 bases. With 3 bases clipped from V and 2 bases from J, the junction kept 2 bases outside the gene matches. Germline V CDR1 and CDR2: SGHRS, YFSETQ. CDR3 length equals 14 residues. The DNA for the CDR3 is TGCGCCAGCAGCTCGGCGGGGGCCTACAATGAGCAGTTCTTC. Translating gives CASSSAGAYNEQFF.

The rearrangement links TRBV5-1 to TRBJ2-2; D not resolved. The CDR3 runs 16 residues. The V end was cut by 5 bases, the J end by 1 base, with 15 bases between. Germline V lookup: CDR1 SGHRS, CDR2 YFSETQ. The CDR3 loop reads CASSPSWAENTGELFF. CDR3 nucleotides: TGCGCCAGCAGTCCGAGTTGGGCCGAGAACACCGGGGAGCTGTTTTTT. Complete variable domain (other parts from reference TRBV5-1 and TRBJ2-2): KAGVTQTPRYLIKTRGQQVTLSCSPISGHRSVSWYQQTPGQGLQFLFEYFSETQRNKGNFPGRFSGRQFSNSRSEMNVSTLELGDSALYLCASSPSWAENTGELFFGEGSRLTVL.

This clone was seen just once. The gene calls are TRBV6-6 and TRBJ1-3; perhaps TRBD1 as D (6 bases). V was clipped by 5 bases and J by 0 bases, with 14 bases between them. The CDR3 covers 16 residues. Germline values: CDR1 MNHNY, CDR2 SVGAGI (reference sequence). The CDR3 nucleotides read TGTGCCAGCAGTAGGGGGGGACCAGTCTCTGGAAACACCATATATTTT. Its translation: CASSRGGPVSGNTIYF.

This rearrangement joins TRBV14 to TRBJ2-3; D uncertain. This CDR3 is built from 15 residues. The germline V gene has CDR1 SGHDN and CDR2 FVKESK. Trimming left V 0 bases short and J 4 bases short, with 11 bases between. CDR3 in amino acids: CASSQEMRRADTQYF. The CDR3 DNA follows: TGTGCCAGCAGCCAAGAAATGAGGCGCGCAGATACGCAGTATTTT.

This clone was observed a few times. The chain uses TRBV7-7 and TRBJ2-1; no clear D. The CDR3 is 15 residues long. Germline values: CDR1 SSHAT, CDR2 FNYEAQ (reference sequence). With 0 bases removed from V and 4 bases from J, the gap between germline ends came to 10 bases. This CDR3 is CASSLAMDGYNEQFF. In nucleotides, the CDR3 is TGTGCCAGCAGCTTAGCGATGGACGGGTACAATGAGCAGTTCTTC.

The CDR3 protein is CASSLNPNTEAFF. Written as DNA, the CDR3 is TGTGCCAGCAGTCTGAACCCTAACACTGAAGCTTTCTTT. The chain is built from TRBV2 and TRBJ1-1; D gene unclear. This CDR3 contains 13 residues. Between the trimmed V and J ends, which lost 5 bases and 2 bases, there was a span of 9 bases. CDR1 SNHLY and CDR2 FYNNEI come from the germline V gene.

CDR3 amino acids: CASSFFGQGYEQYF. CDR3 bases: TGTGCCAGCAGTTTTTTTGGACAGGGGTACGAGCAGTACTTC. The V gene is TRBV28, the J gene TRBJ2-7, with 9 positions matching TRBD1. Trimming removed 3 bases from V and 4 bases from J; junction bases left unmatched: 4. The CDR3 extends over 14 amino acids. CDR1 is MDHEN, CDR2 SYDVKM, per germline.

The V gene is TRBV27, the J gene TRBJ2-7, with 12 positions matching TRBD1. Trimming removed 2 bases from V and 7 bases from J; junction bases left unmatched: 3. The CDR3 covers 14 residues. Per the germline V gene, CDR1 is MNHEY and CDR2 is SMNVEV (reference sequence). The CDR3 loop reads CASSLGTGGREQYF. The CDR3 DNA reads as TGTGCCAGCAGTTTAGGGACAGGGGGCCGAGAGCAGTACTTC.

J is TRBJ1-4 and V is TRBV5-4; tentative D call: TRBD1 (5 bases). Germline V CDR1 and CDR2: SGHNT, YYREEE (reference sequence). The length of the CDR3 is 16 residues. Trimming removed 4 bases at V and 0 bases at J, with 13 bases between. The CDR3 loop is CASSKDTNPTNEKLFF. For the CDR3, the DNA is TGTGCCAGCAGCAAGGACACCAACCCAACTAATGAAAAACTGTTTTTT.

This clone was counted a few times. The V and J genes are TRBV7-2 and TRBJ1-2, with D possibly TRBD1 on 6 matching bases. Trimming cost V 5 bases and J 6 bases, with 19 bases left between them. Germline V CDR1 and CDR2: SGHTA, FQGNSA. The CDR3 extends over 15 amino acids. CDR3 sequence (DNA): TGTGCCAGCAGCCGCGAATCAGGGGATACTGATGGCTACACCTTC. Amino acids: CASSRESGDTDGYTF.

This chain's CDR3 is CASKEGVLETQYF. CDR3 sequence (DNA): TGTGCCAGCAAAGAAGGGGTATTGGAGACCCAGTACTTC. This chain joins TRBV6-6 and TRBJ2-5; possible D gene TRBD1, 5 bases. V lost 7 bases and J lost 5, with 14 bases in between. CDR3 length: 13 amino acids. CDR1 and CDR2 (germline): MNHNY, SVGAGI (reference sequence).

CDR3 loop: CASSLKTSGGTTGELFF. The DNA of the CDR3 is TGTGCCAGCAGCCTGAAAACTAGCGGGGGAACCACCGGGGAGCTGTTTTTT. This chain connects TRBV5-4 to TRBJ2-2; 11 positions agree with TRBD2. Trimming took 4 bases from V and 4 from J; bases not matched to a gene: 9. The CDR3 spans 17 residues. The germline CDR1 and CDR2 sequences are SGHNT and YYREEE (reference sequence).

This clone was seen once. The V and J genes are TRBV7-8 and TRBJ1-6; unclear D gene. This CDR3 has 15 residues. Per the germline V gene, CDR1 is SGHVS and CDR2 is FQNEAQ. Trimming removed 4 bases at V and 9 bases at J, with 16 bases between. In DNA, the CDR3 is TGTGCCAGCAGCTCGCTCTTAAGAGGCAGTTCACCCCTCCACTTT. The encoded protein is CASSSLLRGSSPLHF.

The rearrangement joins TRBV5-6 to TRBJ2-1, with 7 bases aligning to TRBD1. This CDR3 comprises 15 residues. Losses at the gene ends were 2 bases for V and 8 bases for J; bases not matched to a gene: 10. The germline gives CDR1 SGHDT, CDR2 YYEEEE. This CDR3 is CASSLSKGGRDEQFF. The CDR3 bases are TGTGCCAGCAGCTTAAGTAAAGGGGGCAGGGATGAGCAGTTCTTC. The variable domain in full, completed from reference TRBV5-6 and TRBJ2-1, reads DAGVTQSPTHLIKTRGQQVTLRCSPKSGHDTVSWYQQALGQGPQFIFQYYEEEERQRGNFPDRFSGHQFPNYSSELNVNALLLGDSALYLCASSLSKGGRDEQFFGPGTRLTVL.

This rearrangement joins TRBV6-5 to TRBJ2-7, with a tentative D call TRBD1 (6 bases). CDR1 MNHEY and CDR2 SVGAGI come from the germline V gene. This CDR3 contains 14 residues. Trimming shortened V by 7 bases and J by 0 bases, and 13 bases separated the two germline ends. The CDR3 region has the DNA TGTGCCAGCACGAGACAGGTCAACTCCTACGAGCAGTACTTC. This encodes CASTRQVNSYEQYF.